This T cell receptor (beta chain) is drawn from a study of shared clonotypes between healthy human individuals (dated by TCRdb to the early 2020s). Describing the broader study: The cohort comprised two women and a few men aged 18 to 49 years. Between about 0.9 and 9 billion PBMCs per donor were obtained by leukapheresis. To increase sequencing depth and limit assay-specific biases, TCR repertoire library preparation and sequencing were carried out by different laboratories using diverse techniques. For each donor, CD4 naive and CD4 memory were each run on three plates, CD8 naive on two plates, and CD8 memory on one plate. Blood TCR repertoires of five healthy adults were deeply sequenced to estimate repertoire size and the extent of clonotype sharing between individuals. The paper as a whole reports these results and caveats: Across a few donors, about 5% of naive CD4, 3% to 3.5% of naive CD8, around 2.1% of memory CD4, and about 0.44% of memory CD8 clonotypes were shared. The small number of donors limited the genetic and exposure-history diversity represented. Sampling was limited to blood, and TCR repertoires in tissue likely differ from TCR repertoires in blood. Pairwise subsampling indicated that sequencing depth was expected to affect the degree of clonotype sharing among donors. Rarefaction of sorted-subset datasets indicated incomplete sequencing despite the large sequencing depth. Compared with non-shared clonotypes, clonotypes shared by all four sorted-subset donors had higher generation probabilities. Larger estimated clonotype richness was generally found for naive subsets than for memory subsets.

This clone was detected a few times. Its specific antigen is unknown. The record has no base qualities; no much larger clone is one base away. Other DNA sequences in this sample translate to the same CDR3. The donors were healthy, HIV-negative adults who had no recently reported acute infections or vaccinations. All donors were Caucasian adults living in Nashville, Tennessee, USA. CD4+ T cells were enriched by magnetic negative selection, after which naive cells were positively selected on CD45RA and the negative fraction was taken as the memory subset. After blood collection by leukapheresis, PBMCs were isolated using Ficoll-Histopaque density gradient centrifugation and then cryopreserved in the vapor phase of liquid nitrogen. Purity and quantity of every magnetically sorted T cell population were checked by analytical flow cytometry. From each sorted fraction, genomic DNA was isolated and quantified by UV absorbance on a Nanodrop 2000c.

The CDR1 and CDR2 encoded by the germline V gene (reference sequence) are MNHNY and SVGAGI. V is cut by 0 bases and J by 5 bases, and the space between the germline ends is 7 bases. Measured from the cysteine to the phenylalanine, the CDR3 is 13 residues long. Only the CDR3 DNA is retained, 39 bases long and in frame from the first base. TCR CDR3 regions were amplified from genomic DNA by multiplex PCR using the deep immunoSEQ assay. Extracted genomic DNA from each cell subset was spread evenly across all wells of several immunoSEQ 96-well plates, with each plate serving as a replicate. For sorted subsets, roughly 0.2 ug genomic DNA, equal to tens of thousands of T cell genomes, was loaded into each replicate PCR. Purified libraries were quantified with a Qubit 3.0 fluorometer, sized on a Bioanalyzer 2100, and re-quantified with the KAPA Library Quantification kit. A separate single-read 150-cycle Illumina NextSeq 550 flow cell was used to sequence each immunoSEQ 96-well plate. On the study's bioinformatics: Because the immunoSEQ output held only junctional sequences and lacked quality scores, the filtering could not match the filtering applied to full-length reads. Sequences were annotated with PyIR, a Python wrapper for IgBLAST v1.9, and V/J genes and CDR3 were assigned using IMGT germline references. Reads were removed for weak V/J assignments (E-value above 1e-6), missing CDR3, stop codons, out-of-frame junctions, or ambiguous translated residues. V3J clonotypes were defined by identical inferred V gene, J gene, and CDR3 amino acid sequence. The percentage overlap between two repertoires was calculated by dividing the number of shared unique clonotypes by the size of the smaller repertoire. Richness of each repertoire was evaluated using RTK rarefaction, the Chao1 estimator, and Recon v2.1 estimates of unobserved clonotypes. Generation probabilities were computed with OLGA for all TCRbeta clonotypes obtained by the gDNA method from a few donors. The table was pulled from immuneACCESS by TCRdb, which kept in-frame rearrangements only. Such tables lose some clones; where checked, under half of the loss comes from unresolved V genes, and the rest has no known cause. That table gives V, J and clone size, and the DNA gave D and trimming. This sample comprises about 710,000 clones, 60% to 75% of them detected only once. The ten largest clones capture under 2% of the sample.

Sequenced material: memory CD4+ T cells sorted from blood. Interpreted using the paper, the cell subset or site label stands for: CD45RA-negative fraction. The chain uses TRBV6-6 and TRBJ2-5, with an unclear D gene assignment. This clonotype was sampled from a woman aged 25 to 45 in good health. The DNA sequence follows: TGTGCCAGCAGTTACTCGACATCGGAGACCCAGTACTTC. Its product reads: CASSYSTSETQYF.